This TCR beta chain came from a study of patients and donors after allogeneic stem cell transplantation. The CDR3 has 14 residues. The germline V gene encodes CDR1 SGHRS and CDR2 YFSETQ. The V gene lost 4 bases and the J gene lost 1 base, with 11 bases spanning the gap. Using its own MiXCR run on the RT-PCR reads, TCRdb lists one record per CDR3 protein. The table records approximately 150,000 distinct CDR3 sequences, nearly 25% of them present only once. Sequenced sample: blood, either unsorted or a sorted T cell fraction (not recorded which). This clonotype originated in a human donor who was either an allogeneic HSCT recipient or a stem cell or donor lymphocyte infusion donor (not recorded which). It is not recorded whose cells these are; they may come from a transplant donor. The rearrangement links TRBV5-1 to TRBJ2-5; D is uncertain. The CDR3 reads CASSPTRIQETQYF. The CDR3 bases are TGCGCCAGCAGCCCGACCCGGATCCAAGAGACCCAGTACTTC.